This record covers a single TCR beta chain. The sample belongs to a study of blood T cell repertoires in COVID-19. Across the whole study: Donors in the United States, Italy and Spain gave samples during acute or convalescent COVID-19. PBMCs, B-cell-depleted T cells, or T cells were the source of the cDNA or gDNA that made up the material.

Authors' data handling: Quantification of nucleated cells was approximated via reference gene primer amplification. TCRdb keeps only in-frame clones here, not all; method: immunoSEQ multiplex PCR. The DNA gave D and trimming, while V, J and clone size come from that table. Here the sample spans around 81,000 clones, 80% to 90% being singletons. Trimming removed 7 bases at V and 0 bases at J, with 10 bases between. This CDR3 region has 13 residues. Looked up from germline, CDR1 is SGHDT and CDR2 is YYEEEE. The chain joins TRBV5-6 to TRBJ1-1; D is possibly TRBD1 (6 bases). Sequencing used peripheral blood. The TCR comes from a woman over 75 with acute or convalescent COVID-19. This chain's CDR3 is CASSGQLNTEAFF. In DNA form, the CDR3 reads TGTGCCAGCTCCGGACAGCTGAACACTGAAGCTTTCTTT. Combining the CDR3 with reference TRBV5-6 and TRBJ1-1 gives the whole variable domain DAGVTQSPTHLIKTRGQQVTLRCSPKSGHDTVSWYQQALGQGPQFIFQYYEEEERQRGNFPDRFSGHQFPNYSSELNVNALLLGDSALYLCASSGQLNTEAFFGQGTRLTVV.